This TCR beta chain comes out of a study of blood T cell repertoires in COVID-19 (dated by TCRdb to 2018 to 2020). About the study as a whole: Samples covering the acute and convalescent phases of COVID-19 were provided by collaborators in the United States, Italy and Spain. Sample metadata almost always included a de-identified subject ID, COVID-19 status, age in years and sex. The material from the prospective study consisted of cDNA or gDNA derived from T cells, B-cell-depleted T cells, or PBMCs. Deeply sampled blood TCRbeta repertoires from subjects exposed to, actively infected with, or recovered from COVID-19 were included in the dataset. The samples were drawn from two sources: the first 160 participants of the ongoing ImmuneRACE study, and 1,000 to 1,500 subjects contributed by 6 global collaborators. Where available, HLA class I and class II types were taken from metadata supplied by the sample provider and were not determined by assay-based typing. The repertoires were released in a freely available public database meant as a resource for research on the immune response to SARS-CoV-2.

Including cysteine and phenylalanine, the CDR3 has 13 amino acids. The DNA shown is the 39-base CDR3, in frame from base 1. Per the germline V gene, ENHRY is the CDR1 and SYGVKD is the CDR2. V drops 7 bases and J drops 6 bases, leaving 15 bases in between. Broader findings and caveats from the paper: How much clinical and demographic metadata was included differed by source and by participant, and the metadata was provided uncurated.

Details on this clone: Its antigen is currently not known. One base away there is no much larger clone; base qualities are not given.

The immunoSEQ Assay, a bias-controlled multiplex PCR, was used to amplify TCRbeta CDR3 regions from genomic DNA. On the study's bioinformatics: The number of nucleated cells in each sample was estimated from the amplification of reference gene primers within the assay. To quantify the absolute abundance of each unique TCRbeta CDR3 rearrangement, sequence reads were collapsed and filtered. Productive Simpson clonality was computed per sample as the square root of Simpson's diversity index over productive rearrangements. The table was pulled from immuneACCESS by TCRdb, which kept in-frame rearrangements only. Such tables lose some clones; where checked, under half of the loss comes from unresolved V genes, and the rest has no known cause. V and J calls and clone size come straight from that table; D and trimming were deduced from the DNA. The sample has about 150,000 clones on record, around four fifths of them singletons. The ten largest clonotypes hold 6.2% of the sample.

Participants in the prospective study were enrolled through a virtual design, were aged roughly 18 to 100 years, and lived in about two dozen United States geographic areas. Cohort assignment in the prospective study relied on participant-reported clinical history from a screening survey and a study questionnaire. Recovered participants in ImmuneRACE Cohort 3 were defined by two consecutive negative NP/OP PCR tests, clearance by a healthcare professional, or resolution of symptoms. Mobile phlebotomists in the prospective study collected whole blood, serum and a nasopharyngeal or oropharyngeal swab from every participant. Prospective study participants could optionally give additional blood draws and questionnaires over a roughly two-month period. Before DNA extraction, blood samples from the prospective study were shipped at room temperature or frozen.

The sequence came from a woman in her thirties or forties who had recovered from COVID-19. The sequence joins TRBV10-3 to TRBJ1-2; TRBD1 might be the D gene, on 5 matching bases. The sample was PBMCs or T cells enriched from blood (not recorded which). The CDR3 here reads CAIKTSRGDGYTF. The bases are TGTGCCATCAAAACTAGCCGGGGCGATGGCTACACCTTC.